These 32 T cell receptor beta chains were all obtained from the same sample, sequenced in a study of blood T cell repertoires in COVID-19. Profiling relied on immunoSEQ multiplex PCR, and the TCRdb table lists in-frame clones only, not all of them. This sample carries over 200,000 clones, over 75% of them seen once, and the ten largest clones take roughly 2%. The sample taken for sequencing was peripheral blood. All receptors come from a man in his forties or fifties with active or convalescent COVID-19.

V is TRBV5-1 and J is TRBJ2-1, with D perhaps TRBD2 (6 bases). The CDR3 spans 12 residues. Trimming removed 2 bases at V and 13 bases at J, with 13 bases between. Germline V gene sequence: CDR1 SGHRS, CDR2 YFSETQ. CDR3 residues: CASSFNLGTQFF. The CDR3, as DNA: TGCGCCAGCAGCTTCAATTTGGGGACTCAGTTCTTC.

J is TRBJ1-3 and V is TRBV7-6, with 8 bases that match TRBD1. The ends lost 1 base at V and 0 bases at J; junction bases unmatched: 8. From germline, CDR1 is SGHVS and CDR2 FNYEAQ. The CDR3 is 18 amino acids. The CDR3 DNA follows: TGTGCCAGCAGCTTAGGGGCGGCAGGGGGCAACTCTGGAAACACCATATATTTT. Its protein is CASSLGAAGGNSGNTIYF.

This chain links TRBV5-8 with TRBJ1-2; 12 positions agree with TRBD1. This CDR3 comprises 17 residues. V dropped 4 bases and J dropped 0; count of bases not matched to a gene: 7. CDR1 is SGHTS, CDR2 YDEGEE, per germline. The CDR3 DNA is TGTGCCAGCAGCCGGGACAGGGGGCCAATAGCTAACTATGGCTACACCTTC. Protein product: CASSRDRGPIANYGYTF.

The chain combines TRBV2 with TRBJ2-2; no definite D call. The CDR3 has 13 residues. Deletions cut 1 base from V and 4 bases from J, with 4 bases between. Per the germline V gene, CDR1 is SNHLY and CDR2 is FYNNEI. In nucleotides, the CDR3 is TGTGCCAGCAGTGAAGGTCGCACCGGGGAGCTGTTTTTT. Translation: CASSEGRTGELFF.

There are a few counts of this clone. The V gene is TRBV30, the J gene TRBJ1-2; D is unresolved. Looked up from germline, CDR1 is GTSNPN and CDR2 is SVGIG (reference sequence). V was pared by 4 bases and J by 4 bases, with 13 bases between. There are 13 residues in the CDR3. This CDR3 is CAWTVRAGYGYTF. CDR3 in DNA: TGTGCCTGGACCGTACGAGCTGGCTATGGCTACACCTTC.

This clone was detected once. This chain links TRBV27 with TRBJ2-1; 15 nucleotides agree with TRBD2. The CDR3 runs to 17 residues. V lost 5 bases and J lost 5; bases outside the gene matches: 7. Germline CDR1 and CDR2: MNHEY and SMNVEV (reference sequence). This chain's CDR3 is CASSPGTSGGTDNEQFF. DNA of the CDR3: TGTGCCAGCAGTCCCGGGACTAGCGGGGGGACTGACAATGAGCAGTTCTTC.

This clone was seen just once. The rearrangement uses TRBV7-2 and TRBJ1-5, with D possibly being TRBD1 (6 bases). Germline loops: CDR1 SGHTA, CDR2 FQGNSA. The CDR3 extends over 16 amino acids. V lost 1 base and J 1 base, leaving 11 bases between the germline ends. For the CDR3, the DNA is TGTGCCAGCAGCTTAGGAGGTCAGGGGAGCAATCAGCCCCAGCATTTT. It yields the protein CASSLGGQGSNQPQHF.

The gene calls are TRBV18 and TRBJ1-6; no firm D call. Germline values: CDR1 KGHSH, CDR2 LQKENI. V lost 5 bases and J lost 6, with 17 bases in between. The CDR3 has 16 amino acids. The DNA of the CDR3 is TGTGCCAGCTCAACCAAGATGCAGGCTCCTAATTCACCCCTCCACTTT. Amino acid sequence: CASSTKMQAPNSPLHF.

V gene TRBV10-1 combines with J gene TRBJ2-7; a weak D match, TRBD2 (5 bases). This CDR3 spans 16 amino acids. Germline CDR1 is WNHNN and CDR2 is SYGVQD (reference sequence). The ends were cut back, 2 bases at V and 5 bases at J, with 19 bases in the middle. CDR3 in amino acids: CASSEQRAPFVDEQYF. The CDR3 nucleotides read TGCGCCAGCAGTGAGCAGAGGGCCCCCTTTGTGGACGAGCAGTACTTC.

The rearrangement uses TRBV3-1 (or the pseudogene TRBV3-2) and TRBJ1-1; 7 nucleotides line up with TRBD1. V was clipped by 2 bases and J by 10 bases; unmatched bases: 4. The CDR3 is made up of 12 amino acids. The germline V gene encodes CDR1 LGHDT and CDR2 YNNKEL (reference sequence). For the CDR3, the DNA is TGTGCCAGCAGCCAAACTAGGACAGGAGCTTTCTTT. Protein product: CASSQTRTGAFF.

V and J are TRBV10-1 and TRBJ1-1, with unresolved D. Germline V gene sequence: CDR1 WNHNN, CDR2 SYGVQD (reference sequence). CDR3 size: 14 residues. V dropped 0 bases and J dropped 5 bases, with 10 bases sitting between them. The CDR3 DNA reads TGCGCCAGCAGTGAGTCGAGAGGGAAGACTGAAGCTTTCTTT. This codes for CASSESRGKTEAFF.

Worth noting for this clone: No conserved phenylalanine or tryptophan ends this CDR3, so it is likely a read error. The rearrangement joins TRBV28 to TRBJ1-1, with TRBD1 matching 12 bases. Germline CDR1 reads MDHEN; CDR2 reads SYDVKM. The V and J ends lost 4 bases and 11 bases, in that order; junction bases with no gene match: 11. This CDR3 comprises 15 residues. This CDR3 is CASSSSGTGGTWAFS. The CDR3 nucleotides are TGTGCCAGCAGTTCTTCCGGGACAGGGGGCACATGGGCTTTCTCC.

This sequence joins TRBV25-1 and TRBJ2-6, with a weak D call TRBD1 (6 bases). Trimming stripped 2 bases from V and 6 bases from J, with 11 bases between. The CDR3 is 15 residues long. CDR1 MGHDK and CDR2 SYGVNS come from the germline V gene. In DNA form, the CDR3 reads TGTGCCAGCAGTGAAAAGGGGGATTCGGCCAACGTCCTGACTTTC. Translating gives CASSEKGDSANVLTF.

The DNA of the CDR3 is TGCAGCGTAGGGACAGGCGGAAATGGCTACACCTTC. This sequence encodes CSVGTGGNGYTF. The chain couples TRBV29-1 to TRBJ1-2, with 8 bases matching TRBD1. V shed 6 bases and J 6 bases; nucleotides not matched to a gene: 6. The germline CDR1 and CDR2 sequences are SQVTM and ANQGSEA. The length of the CDR3 is 12 residues.

The V gene is TRBV7-3, the J gene TRBJ2-7; 9 nucleotides agree with TRBD1. Trimming removed 5 bases from V and 5 bases from J; junction bases left unmatched: 7. This CDR3 comprises 14 residues. Per germline, CDR1 SGHTA and CDR2 FQGTGA. CDR3 bases: TGTGCCAGCAGCCTCGGGACAGGGCTAAACGAGCAGTACTTC. Translated: CASSLGTGLNEQYF.

The chain is built from TRBV9 and TRBJ2-6, with 10 bases lining up with TRBD1. Per the germline V gene, CDR1 is SGDLS and CDR2 is YYNGEE. The CDR3 is 20 amino acids. V shed 1 base, J shed 2 bases, and the junction held 12 bases outside the gene matches. CDR3 amino acids: CASSVPNLTGGLPGANVLTF. CDR3 sequence (DNA): TGTGCCAGCAGCGTACCCAATCTGACAGGGGGCCTGCCTGGGGCCAACGTCCTGACTTTC.

The chain recombines TRBV19 with TRBJ2-1, with TRBD2 matching 8 bases. V shed 7 bases, J shed 4 bases, and the junction held 9 bases outside the gene matches. CDR3 size: 15 residues. Germline loops: CDR1 LNHDA, CDR2 SQIVND (reference sequence). The chain's CDR3 is CASKSRTSGYNEQFF. For the CDR3, the DNA is TGTGCCAGTAAGTCTAGAACTAGCGGTTACAATGAGCAGTTCTTC.

V and J are TRBV7-9 and TRBJ1-1, with D possibly being TRBD1 (5 bases). Trimming left V 1 base short and J 1 base short, with 7 bases between. CDR1 and CDR2 (germline): SEHNR, FQNEAQ (reference sequence). The CDR3 consists of 14 residues. The CDR3 loop reads CASSLVGANTEAFF. CDR3 coding DNA: TGTGCCAGCAGCTTAGTAGGGGCGAACACTGAAGCTTTCTTT. Full variable domain (outside the CDR3, taken from reference TRBV7-9 and TRBJ1-1): DTGVSQNPRHKITKRGQNVTFRCDPISEHNRLYWYRQTLGQGPEFLTYFQNEAQLEKSRLLSDRFSAERPKGSFSTLEIQRTEQGDSAMYLCASSLVGANTEAFFGQGTRLTVV.

This sequence joins TRBV4-1 and TRBJ2-7; 8 nucleotides agree with TRBD2. After removal of 1 base from V and 1 base from J, the junction contained 6 bases not matched to a gene. Germline values: CDR1 MGHRA, CDR2 YSYEKL. The CDR3 loop spans 16 amino acids. The CDR3: CASSQVLADYSYEQYF. CDR3 sequence (DNA): TGCGCCAGCAGCCAAGTACTAGCGGATTATTCCTACGAGCAGTACTTC.

The chain recombines TRBV28 with TRBJ2-7; no definite D call. Germline assignment: CDR1 MDHEN and CDR2 SYDVKM. The V end was cut by 5 bases, the J end by 1 base, with 12 bases between. The CDR3 spans 14 residues. The CDR3 sequence: CASSQATNSYEQYF. Written as DNA, the CDR3 is TGTGCCAGCAGTCAGGCCACGAATTCCTACGAGCAGTACTTC. Full variable domain (remainder filled in from reference TRBV28 and TRBJ2-7): DVKVTQSSRYLVKRTGEKVFLECVQDMDHENMFWYRQDPGLGLRLIYFSYDVKMKEKGDIPEGYSVSREKKERFSLILESASTNQTSMYLCASSQATNSYEQYFGPGTRLTVT.

J is TRBJ1-3 and V is TRBV19, with D maybe TRBD1 (5 bases). V was pared by 5 bases and J by 4 bases, with 18 bases between. CDR1 and CDR2 from the germline V gene are LNHDA and SQIVND (reference sequence). CDR3 length: 16 residues. Here the CDR3 DNA reads TGTGCCAGTAGTCAATACAGCGCAGGGTCGGGAAACACCATATATTTT. It is translated as CASSQYSAGSGNTIYF.

The chain is built from TRBV4-2 and TRBJ2-3; D is perhaps TRBD2 (6 bases). Germline CDR1 reads LGHNA; CDR2 reads YNFKEQ. The CDR3 has 17 residues. Trimming removed 0 bases from V and 4 bases from J, with 17 bases in between. This CDR3 is CASSQEQAGRGPDTQYF. The CDR3, as DNA: TGTGCCAGCAGCCAAGAGCAGGCGGGAAGGGGCCCAGATACGCAGTATTTT.

This clone appeared a few times. The rearrangement uses TRBV5-4 and TRBJ2-7, with 8 bases lining up with TRBD2. This CDR3 is built from 15 residues. The germline V gene has CDR1 SGHNT and CDR2 YYREEE (reference sequence). Trimming took 4 bases from V and 1 from J; bases not matched to a gene: 7. In nucleotides, the CDR3 is TGTGCCAGCAGCGATAGTTTAGCGGGATCCTACGAGCAGTACTTC. This encodes CASSDSLAGSYEQYF.

The chain combines TRBV9 with TRBJ2-2; 11 bases are shared with TRBD2. V shed 0 bases, J shed 7 bases, and the junction held 5 bases outside the gene matches. The CDR3 length is 16 residues. Germline CDR1 reads SGDLS; CDR2 reads YYNGEE. The chain's CDR3 is CASSVGLAGGIGELFF. The CDR3 DNA sequence: TGTGCCAGCAGCGTAGGCCTAGCGGGAGGAATCGGGGAGCTGTTTTTT.

This chain links TRBV9 with TRBJ2-1, with 8 bases aligning to TRBD2. V lost 2 bases to trimming and J lost 9 bases; unmatched junction nucleotides: 7. The CDR3 totals 14 residues. Per germline, CDR1 SGDLS and CDR2 YYNGEE. CDR3 amino acids: CASSVAGGAGEQFF. Written as DNA, the CDR3 is TGTGCCAGCAGCGTCGCCGGGGGGGCTGGTGAGCAGTTCTTC.

V and J are TRBV7-2 and TRBJ2-1, with 12 bases matching TRBD2. V lost 3 bases, J lost 3 bases, and 0 bases stayed unmatched. The CDR3 totals 15 residues. Germline V gene sequence: CDR1 SGHTA, CDR2 FQGNSA. For the CDR3, the DNA is TGTGCCAGCAGCTTGACTAGCGGGGGCTACAATGAGCAGTTCTTC. Translating it yields CASSLTSGGYNEQFF. The variable domain in full, with the rest retrieved from reference TRBV7-2 and TRBJ2-1, is GAGVSQSPSNKVTEKGKDVELRCDPISGHTALYWYRQSLGQGLEFLIYFQGNSAPDKSGLPSDRFSAERTGGSVSTLTIQRTQQEDSAVYLCASSLTSGGYNEQFFGPGTRLTVL.

This clone has only a few counts. The V gene is TRBV9, the J gene TRBJ2-2; TRBD2 matches at 10 bases. Germline CDR1 reads SGDLS; CDR2 reads YYNGEE. The CDR3 runs 17 residues. V trimming: 0 bases; J trimming: 4 bases; junction bases outside the gene matches: 6. CDR3 bases: TGTGCCAGCAGCGTAGGGGGACTAGCGCGAGGCACCGGGGAGCTGTTTTTT. This translates into CASSVGGLARGTGELFF.

The J gene is TRBJ1-5, the V gene TRBV7-2, with D tentatively TRBD1 (5 bases). The V gene's germline CDR1 is SGHTA and CDR2 FQGNSA. There are 15 residues in the CDR3. V was shortened by 5 bases and J by 6 bases, with 17 bases between the two germline ends. For the CDR3, the DNA is TGTGCCAGCAGCCCCTCATGGGGGAGGGTTCAGCCCCAGCATTTT. This sequence encodes CASSPSWGRVQPQHF.

This rearrangement joins TRBV27 to TRBJ2-1; the D is unclear. Germline CDR1 and CDR2: MNHEY and SMNVEV (reference sequence). Trimming took off 5 bases at V and 4 bases at J, with 3 bases between the two ends. The CDR3 covers 11 residues. The CDR3 nucleotides read TGTGCCAGCAGTCGGTACAATGAGCAGTTCTTC. Encoded protein: CASSRYNEQFF.

This chain joins TRBV6-1 and TRBJ2-1; TRBD1 might be the D (5 bases). Looked up from germline, CDR1 is MNHNS and CDR2 is SASEGT. The CDR3 loop spans 15 amino acids. V shed 1 base and J shed 3 bases, with 10 bases lying between them. The CDR3 DNA sequence: TGTGCCAGCAGTGAAGAGTGGGGCAGCTACAATGAGCAGTTCTTC. Protein sequence: CASSEEWGSYNEQFF.

The rearrangement links TRBV19 to TRBJ2-1; TRBD2 is a possible D gene (5 bases). V dropped 1 base and J dropped 7 bases, with 14 bases sitting between them. This CDR3 has 15 amino acids. CDR1 and CDR2 (germline): LNHDA, SQIVND (reference sequence). CDR3 loop: CASSIATLPGNEQFF. CDR3 in DNA: TGTGCCAGTAGTATAGCGACCCTCCCGGGGAATGAGCAGTTCTTC.

This clone appeared once. The chain combines TRBV15 with TRBJ1-6; 7 nucleotides match TRBD1. J gave up 10 bases and V 8 bases, and 8 bases lay outside the gene matches. Germline V CDR1 and CDR2: LNHNV, YYDKDF (reference sequence). This CDR3 has 13 residues. Written as DNA, the CDR3 is TGTGCCACCCAGGGGGAGTGGGGGTCACCCCTCCACTTT. Translating it yields CATQGEWGSPLHF. Using reference TRBV15 and TRBJ1-6 for the parts outside the CDR3, the full variable domain is DAMVIQNPRYQVTQFGKPVTLSCSQTLNHNVMYWYQQKSSQAPKLLFHYYDKDFNNEADTPDNFQSRRPNTSFCFLDIRSPGLGDTAMYLCATQGEWGSPLHFGNGTRLTVT.